What follows describes a single T cell receptor (beta chain). Its target is unknown. This sample stems from a study of Ad26.COV2.S vaccination and SARS-CoV-2 variants. In the study overall: Ad26.COV2.S given intramuscularly, once or twice 56 days apart.

Study observations and caveats: Vaccine recipients showed a spike-specific TCR breadth that was higher than in placebo recipients. Responses of spike-specific T cells (both CD8+ and CD4+) reportedly showed substantial breadth after vaccination.

Profiled with immunoSEQ multiplex PCR; TCRdb holds only in-frame clones, not every one. This table holds around 300,000 clones, 90% found once. Treatment meaning: 15 to 20 received Ad26.COV2.S at low or high dose, single or two shots; roughly 5 received placebo; per-sample allocation not given. Day 63 after the first vaccine or placebo injection was the time point for sampling. Donation was by an adult aged 18-55 years who was in Boston. This specimen consisted of peripheral blood, obtained in a trial of Ad26.COV2.S vaccine versus placebo. The receptor was isolated from a person aged 18-60 years who received the Ad26.COV2.S COVID-19 vaccine or a placebo.

CDR3 nucleotides: TGTGCCATCAGTGCAGGGGGACGCTTGAACACTGAAGCTTTCTTT. It codes for CAISAGGRLNTEAFF. The V call is TRBV10-3, the J call TRBJ1-1; 7 bases map to TRBD1. Trimming cost V 4 bases and J 0 bases; bases outside gene matches: 5. Germline CDR1 ENHRY, CDR2 SYGVKD. The CDR3 consists of 15 residues.